Following are 8 T cell receptor beta chains from one sample sequenced in a study of T cell changes during pregnancy in multiple sclerosis. TCRdb's copy holds only in-frame clones and misses some; the assay was immunoSEQ multiplex PCR. This sample carries 50,000 to 65,000 clones, 80% to 95% of them seen once, and the ten largest clones take 0.8% to 1%. The source material was peripheral blood, sampled in the first trimester of pregnancy. The receptors derive from a female donor with multiple sclerosis, enrolled in a pregnancy study.

The chain carries TRBV5-4 and TRBJ2-1; D is undetermined. V was cut by 4 bases and J by 6 bases, with 8 bases left in between. This CDR3 region has 12 residues. The germline gives CDR1 SGHNT, CDR2 YYREEE (reference sequence). CDR3 DNA: TGTGCCAGCAGCACCCCGGGCAATGAGCAGTTCTTC. This gives the protein CASSTPGNEQFF.

This chain links TRBV11-2 with TRBJ2-1; 9 bases line up with TRBD2. Germline V gives CDR1 SGHAT, CDR2 FQNNGV. Trimming at V came to 5 bases and at J to 12 bases, leaving 11 bases not matched to a gene. The CDR3 runs to 14 residues. This chain's CDR3 is CASSGLAGEDAQFF. CDR3 nucleotides: TGTGCCAGCAGCGGGTTAGCGGGGGAGGATGCGCAGTTCTTC.

V is TRBV10-3 and J is TRBJ1-2; D might be TRBD1 (6 bases). Trimming removed 7 bases from V and 6 bases from J, with 24 bases in between. This CDR3 has 16 amino acids. The germline V gene has CDR1 ENHRY and CDR2 SYGVKD. CDR3 protein: CAITDLDHRDGDGYTF. CDR3 bases: TGTGCCATCACCGACCTCGATCACAGGGATGGTGATGGCTACACCTTC.

DNA of the CDR3: TGTGCCAGCAGCTTAGTAGGACAGGAACCCTATGGCTACACCTTC. Amino acid sequence: CASSLVGQEPYGYTF. The chain uses TRBV11-2 and TRBJ1-2; 7 positions match TRBD1. The germline V gene encodes CDR1 SGHAT and CDR2 FQNNGV. The CDR3 is made up of 15 amino acids. With 1 base clipped from V and 4 bases from J, the junction kept 6 bases outside the gene matches.

This clone was detected once. CDR3: CASSPRDRGYEQYF. CDR3 nucleotide sequence: TGTGCCAGCAGCCCCCGGGACAGGGGCTACGAGCAGTACTTC. The chain has TRBV5-5 and TRBJ2-7, with 10 bases lining up with TRBD1. The ends lost 4 bases at V and 3 bases at J; junction bases unmatched: 4. The CDR3 is 14 residues long. Looked up from germline, CDR1 is SGHKS and CDR2 is YYEKEE (reference sequence).

The CDR3 bases are TGTGCCACCTTAGAGGACAGGGGGTCACCCCTCCACTTT. Residues: CATLEDRGSPLHF. J is TRBJ1-6 and V is TRBV2; 10 nucleotides agree with TRBD1. After removal of 10 bases from V and 10 bases from J, the junction contained 7 bases not matched to a gene. Germline V gene sequence: CDR1 SNHLY, CDR2 FYNNEI. The CDR3 extends over 13 amino acids.

V is TRBV4-3 and J is TRBJ1-5; D remains ambiguous. This CDR3 has 17 residues. Between the trimmed V and J ends, which lost 2 bases and 0 bases, there was a span of 14 bases. Germline V gives CDR1 LGHNA, CDR2 YSLEER. DNA for the CDR3: TGCGCCAGCAGCCAATTTCCGCGGGAGCATAGCAATCAGCCCCAGCATTTT. It yields the protein CASSQFPREHSNQPQHF.

The J gene is TRBJ2-1, the V gene TRBV5-5; 8 nucleotides align to TRBD1. CDR1 SGHKS and CDR2 YYEKEE come from the germline V gene (reference sequence). The length of the CDR3 is 16 residues. Trimming at V came to 0 bases and at J to 6 bases, leaving 8 bases not matched to a gene. In nucleotides, the CDR3 is TGTGCCAGCAGCTTGGAGGGACAGGCTCGGGGCAATGAGCAGTTCTTC. Its translation: CASSLEGQARGNEQFF.